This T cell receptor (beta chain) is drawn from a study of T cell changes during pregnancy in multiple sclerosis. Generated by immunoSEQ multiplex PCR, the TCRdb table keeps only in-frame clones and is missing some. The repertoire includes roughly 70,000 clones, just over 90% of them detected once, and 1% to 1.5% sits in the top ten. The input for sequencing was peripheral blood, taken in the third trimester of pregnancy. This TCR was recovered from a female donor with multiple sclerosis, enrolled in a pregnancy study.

CDR3 residues: CASSESTKWETQYF. The DNA for the CDR3 is TGCGCCAGCAGTGAGTCGACAAAGTGGGAGACCCAGTACTTC. The chain has TRBV10-1 and TRBJ2-5, with no clear D. Trimming removed 0 bases from V and 5 bases from J, with 10 bases in between. The germline V gene has CDR1 WNHNN and CDR2 SYGVQD (reference sequence). The CDR3 totals 14 residues.